These T cell receptor beta chains were read from a single sample in a study of neurological immune-mediated disorders. TCRdb processed the 5' RACE reads anew with MiXCR; each CDR3 protein has one entry. The sample lists tens of thousands of distinct CDR3 sequences; just under 6% were seen once. The sequencing sample was made of CD4+ T cells from blood. These receptors all come from a woman under 30 with multiple sclerosis. Each CDR3 is given with its conserved first and last residue. D genes are given only for firm matches. Clone size, where shown, is once, few, many, or a class for clones that have expanded.

D: TRBD1
size: many
V: TRBV18
J: TRBJ1-4
CDR3: CASSNDRAEKLFF
DNA: TGTGCCAGCTCAAACGACAGGGCGGAAAAACTGTTTTTT

D: .
size: many
V: TRBV11-2
J: TRBJ1-2
CDR3: CASRPVSSGAYGYTF
DNA: TGTGCCAGCAGACCCGTTAGCTCAGGGGCCTATGGCTACACCTTC

D: .
size: many
V: TRBV12-3/TRBV12-4
J: TRBJ1-1
CDR3: CASSWYGNTEAFF
DNA: TGTGCCAGCAGTTGGTATGGGAACACTGAAGCTTTCTTT

D: .
size: few
V: TRBV12-3/TRBV12-4
J: TRBJ1-6
CDR3: CASSSSGVGSPLHF
DNA: TGTGCCAGCAGTTCATCAGGGGTAGGTTCACCCCTCCACTTT

D: .
size: many
V: TRBV5-1
J: TRBJ2-3
CDR3: CASSLGLEATDTQYF
DNA: TGCGCCAGCAGCTTGGGTTTGGAGGCCACAGATACGCAGTATTTT

D: TRBD1
size: many
V: TRBV12-3/TRBV12-4
J: TRBJ1-4
CDR3: CASTLGTGGAEKLFF
DNA: TGTGCCAGCACCCTCGGGACAGGGGGCGCGGAAAAACTGTTTTTT

D: .
size: many
V: TRBV3-1
J: TRBJ1-1
CDR3: CASSQGRNTEAFF
DNA: TGTGCCAGCAGCCAGGGAAGAAACACTGAAGCTTTCTTT

D: TRBD1
size: many
V: TRBV6-6
J: TRBJ1-5
CDR3: CASSNADRGFDQPQHF
DNA: TGTGCCAGCAGTAATGCGGACAGGGGCTTCGATCAGCCCCAGCATTTT

D: TRBD1
size: many
V: TRBV20-1
J: TRBJ2-3
CDR3: CSASSGTGVIGTDTQYF
DNA: TGCAGTGCTAGTTCAGGGACAGGGGTCATTGGCACAGATACGCAGTATTTT

D: .
size: .
V: TRBV9
J: TRBJ1-1
CDR3: CASSIYLCSVELVRGPRGPTEAFF
DNA: .

D: .
size: many
V: TRBV20-1
J: TRBJ1-5
CDR3: CSARDPAGPQHF
DNA: TGCAGTGCTAGAGATCCAGCCGGGCCCCAGCATTTT

D: TRBD1
size: many
V: TRBV14
J: TRBJ2-3
CDR3: CASSQPGTGRVHTQYF
DNA: TGTGCCAGCAGCCAACCGGGGACAGGCCGAGTTCATACGCAGTATTTT

D: .
size: few
V: TRBV28
J: TRBJ1-1
CDR3: CASSFRPDTEAFF
DNA: TGTGCCAGCAGTTTTAGGCCGGACACTGAAGCTTTCTTT

D: .
size: many
V: TRBV6-2/TRBV6-3
J: TRBJ2-4
CDR3: CASSYGTGSRNIQYF
DNA: TGTGCCAGCAGTTACGGAACAGGGTCTAGAAACATTCAGTACTTC

D: .
size: many
V: TRBV10-3
J: TRBJ1-1
CDR3: CAIRTTDEAFF
DNA: TGTGCCATCAGGACAACAGATGAAGCTTTCTTT

D: .
size: many
V: TRBV3-1
J: TRBJ2-1
CDR3: CASSYGTNYNEQFF
DNA: TGTGCCAGCAGTTACGGGACAAATTACAATGAGCAGTTCTTC

D: TRBD2
size: many
V: TRBV20-1
J: TRBJ2-1
CDR3: CSASVFTSGSYNEQFF
DNA: TGCAGTGCTAGCGTATTCACTAGCGGCTCCTACAATGAGCAGTTCTTC

D: .
size: .
V: TRBV20-1
J: TRBJ2-7
CDR3: CSARDETYEQYF
DNA: TGCAGTGCTAGAGATGAGACCTACGAGCAGTACTTC

D: .
size: many
V: TRBV7-9
J: TRBJ2-1
CDR3: CASSLVPNSYNEQFF
DNA: TGTGCCAGCAGCTTAGTCCCAAACTCCTACAATGAGCAGTTCTTC

D: TRBD2
size: .
V: TRBV20-1
J: TRBJ2-3
CDR3: CSARGGTSGREITDTQYF
DNA: TGCAGTGCTAGAGGTGGGACTAGCGGGAGGGAAATCACAGATACGCAGTATTTT

D: TRBD1
size: many
V: TRBV2
J: TRBJ2-2
CDR3: CASSKAGTGGPGELFF
DNA: TGTGCCAGCAGCAAGGCCGGGACAGGGGGCCCGGGGGAGCTGTTTTTT

D: .
size: many
V: TRBV5-1
J: TRBJ2-2
CDR3: CASSPGLQNTGELFF
DNA: TGCGCCAGCAGCCCCGGGCTCCAGAACACCGGGGAGCTGTTTTTT

D: .
size: many
V: TRBV20-1
J: TRBJ1-2
CDR3: CSASLQGRNYGYTF
DNA: TGCAGTGCTAGTTTACAGGGTCGGAACTATGGCTACACCTTC

D: TRBD1
size: many
V: TRBV3-1
J: TRBJ1-1
CDR3: CASSQGILTGGPTEAFF
DNA: TGTGCCAGCAGCCAAGGTATCCTGACAGGGGGCCCCACTGAAGCTTTCTTT

D: TRBD2
size: many
V: TRBV7-8
J: TRBJ2-1
CDR3: CASSLTPSGRGDEQFF
DNA: TGTGCCAGCAGCTTAACCCCTAGCGGGAGAGGCGATGAGCAGTTCTTC

D: .
size: many
V: TRBV20-1
J: TRBJ1-2
CDR3: CSARPSGTLNYGYTF
DNA: TGCAGTGCTAGACCTTCCGGGACACTAAACTATGGCTACACCTTC

D: TRBD1
size: many
V: TRBV3-1
J: TRBJ1-1
CDR3: CASSRRTGQVRAFF
DNA: TGTGCCAGCAGCCGGAGGACAGGGCAAGTTAGAGCTTTCTTT

D: TRBD1
size: many
V: TRBV5-1
J: TRBJ1-5
CDR3: CASSSGTGVQPQHF
DNA: TGCGCCAGCAGCTCCGGGACAGGGGTTCAGCCCCAGCATTTT

D: .
size: many
V: TRBV5-1
J: TRBJ2-1
CDR3: CASSLEGVPSYNEQFF
DNA: TGCGCCAGCAGCTTGGAAGGGGTCCCTTCCTACAATGAGCAGTTCTTC

D: .
size: few
V: TRBV18
J: TRBJ1-1
CDR3: CASSPGRQNTEAFF
DNA: TGTGCCAGCTCACCAGGGAGACAGAACACTGAAGCTTTCTTT

D: TRBD1
size: many
V: TRBV5-1
J: TRBJ1-1
CDR3: CASSVRDRVNRNTEAFF
DNA: TGCGCCAGCAGCGTCCGGGACAGGGTGAATCGGAACACTGAAGCTTTCTTT

D: TRBD1
size: many
V: TRBV5-1
J: TRBJ1-4
CDR3: CASGGQGGEKLFF
DNA: TGCGCCAGCGGCGGACAGGGCGGGGAAAAACTGTTTTTT

D: .
size: many
V: TRBV20-1
J: TRBJ1-2
CDR3: CSGFVSVNYGYTF
DNA: TGCAGTGGCTTCGTCTCGGTTAACTATGGCTACACCTTC

D: TRBD1
size: many
V: TRBV20-1
J: TRBJ1-1
CDR3: CSAEGQKNTEAFF
DNA: TGCAGTGCTGAGGGACAGAAGAACACTGAAGCTTTCTTT

D: TRBD1
size: .
V: TRBV19
J: TRBJ2-1
CDR3: CASSIRDRGYNEQFF
DNA: TGTGCCAGTAGTATCCGGGACAGGGGGTACAATGAGCAGTTCTTC

D: .
size: many
V: TRBV29-1
J: TRBJ1-5
CDR3: CSVANSDTQPQHF
DNA: TGCAGCGTCGCCAACTCGGATACCCAGCCCCAGCATTTT

D: .
size: many
V: TRBV6-1
J: TRBJ1-4
CDR3: CASSEGDHNEKLFF
DNA: TGTGCCAGCAGTGAAGGGGACCATAATGAAAAACTGTTTTTT

D: .
size: many
V: TRBV5-1
J: TRBJ1-2
CDR3: CASSAQTAGDYGYTF
DNA: TGCGCCAGCAGCGCGCAGACAGCCGGGGACTATGGCTACACCTTC

D: .
size: many
V: TRBV6-5
J: TRBJ1-1
CDR3: CASSYSRVNTEAFF
DNA: TGTGCCAGCAGTTACTCAAGGGTGAACACTGAAGCTTTCTTT

D: .
size: medium-sized
V: TRBV7-2
J: TRBJ2-2
CDR3: CASSLGLGQEGELFF
DNA: TGTGCCAGCAGCTTAGGTCTGGGGCAGGAGGGGGAGCTGTTTTTT

D: TRBD1
size: many
V: TRBV7-2
J: TRBJ1-2
CDR3: CASSSRPLTTGSIYGYTF
DNA: TGTGCCAGCAGCTCAAGGCCGCTAACGACAGGGAGCATTTATGGCTACACCTTC

D: TRBD2
size: many
V: TRBV12-3/TRBV12-4
J: TRBJ2-5
CDR3: CASRRGLAGVQETQYF
DNA: TGTGCCAGCAGACGAGGACTAGCGGGCGTCCAAGAGACCCAGTACTTC

D: .
size: many
V: TRBV25-1
J: TRBJ2-5
CDR3: CASSSNQETQYF
DNA: TGTGCCAGCAGTTCCAACCAAGAGACCCAGTACTTC

D: .
size: many
V: TRBV18
J: TRBJ1-5
CDR3: CASSPGSDQPQHF
DNA: TGTGCCAGCTCACCAGGGTCGGATCAGCCCCAGCATTTT

D: TRBD1
size: many
V: TRBV20-1
J: TRBJ2-7
CDR3: CSAGGTGLSYEQYF
DNA: TGCAGTGCTGGGGGGACAGGCTTGTCCTACGAGCAGTACTTC

D: TRBD1
size: few
V: TRBV20-1
J: TRBJ2-5
CDR3: CSARDGGQGQETQYF
DNA: TGCAGTGCTAGAGATGGAGGACAGGGCCAAGAGACCCAGTACTTC

D: .
size: many
V: TRBV7-9
J: TRBJ1-1
CDR3: CASSPSNDREAFF
DNA: TGTGCCAGCAGCCCGTCGAACGACAGGGAAGCTTTCTTT

D: TRBD2
size: many
V: TRBV6-2/TRBV6-3
J: TRBJ2-1
CDR3: CASSNTGTSREQFF
DNA: TGTGCCAGCAGCAATACGGGGACTAGTCGTGAGCAGTTCTTC

D: TRBD2
size: many
V: TRBV7-2
J: TRBJ2-3
CDR3: CASSLAWGGTDTQYF
DNA: TGTGCCAGCAGCTTAGCCTGGGGGGGGACAGATACGCAGTATTTT